Detailed here is one T cell receptor beta chain. At one end the junction does not follow the germline gene, possibly because of a read error. Expressed TCRB transcripts were sequenced because the entire RNA isolate underwent reverse transcription. Only in-frame clones appear in the TCRdb table, and some are missing; sequencing was by immunoSEQ multiplex PCR. The sample has about 620,000 clones; 15% to 17% are singletons. This sample is drawn from a study of beta chain features in type 1 diabetes. The CDR3 has 14 residues. In germline, CDR1 is MNHNS, CDR2 SASEGT. This receptor was taken from a young man in good health. V usage is TRBV6-1 and J usage is TRBJ2-3, with D possibly TRBD1 on 6 matching bases. The specimen was naive CD4+ T cells from blood. CDR3 in amino acids: CASSEGGGREVWDF. CDR3 coding DNA: TGTGCCAGCAGTGAAGGTGGGGGCAGGGAAGTTTGGGATTTT.